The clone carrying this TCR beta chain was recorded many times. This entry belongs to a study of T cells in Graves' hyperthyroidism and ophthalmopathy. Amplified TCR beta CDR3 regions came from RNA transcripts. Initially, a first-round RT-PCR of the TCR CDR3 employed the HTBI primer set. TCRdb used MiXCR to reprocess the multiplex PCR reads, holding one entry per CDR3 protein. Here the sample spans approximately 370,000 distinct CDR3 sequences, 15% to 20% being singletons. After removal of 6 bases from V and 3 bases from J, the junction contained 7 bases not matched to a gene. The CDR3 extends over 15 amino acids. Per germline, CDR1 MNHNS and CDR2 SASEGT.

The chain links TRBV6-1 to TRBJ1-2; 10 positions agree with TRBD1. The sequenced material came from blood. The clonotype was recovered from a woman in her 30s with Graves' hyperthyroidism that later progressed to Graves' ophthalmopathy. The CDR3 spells CASSPGTGVDYGYTF. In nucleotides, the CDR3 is TGTGCCAGCAGCCCCGGGACAGGGGTAGACTATGGCTACACCTTC.